This T cell receptor beta chain was sequenced for a study of OX40 agonist ivuxolimab in advanced cancers. Across the whole study: Melanoma, hepatocellular carcinoma, head and neck or renal cell cancer occurred in dose-escalation patients. At 65% to 85% male, the cohort had a mean age of 60 years, ranging from about 23 to 79.

TCRdb's copy holds only in-frame clones and misses some; the assay was immunoSEQ multiplex PCR. This sample yields some 100,000 clones, of which under 90% are seen a single time; about 2% belongs to the top ten. Study-wide results and limits: By week 6 at 0.1 to 3.0 mg/kg, blood CD4+ and CD8+ T cells had expanded clonally.

About this clone itself: The antigen is undetermined.

On cycle 4 day 1 and cycle 7 day 1, as well as at baseline, blood was sampled. The starting material was CD4+ or CD8+ T cells sorted from blood, obtained in a trial of the OX40 agonist ivuxolimab. This receptor was obtained from an adult with an advanced solid tumor such as melanoma, head and neck, liver or kidney cancer.

CDR3 in DNA: TGTGCCAGTAGTCCCAACTCTGGGGCCAACGTCCTGACTTTC. Encoded protein: CASSPNSGANVLTF. This rearrangement joins TRBV19 to TRBJ2-6, with no clear D. The CDR3 contains 14 residues. CDR1 LNHDA and CDR2 SQIVND come from the germline V gene (reference sequence). Between the trimmed V and J ends, which lost 5 bases and 0 bases, there was a span of 5 bases.